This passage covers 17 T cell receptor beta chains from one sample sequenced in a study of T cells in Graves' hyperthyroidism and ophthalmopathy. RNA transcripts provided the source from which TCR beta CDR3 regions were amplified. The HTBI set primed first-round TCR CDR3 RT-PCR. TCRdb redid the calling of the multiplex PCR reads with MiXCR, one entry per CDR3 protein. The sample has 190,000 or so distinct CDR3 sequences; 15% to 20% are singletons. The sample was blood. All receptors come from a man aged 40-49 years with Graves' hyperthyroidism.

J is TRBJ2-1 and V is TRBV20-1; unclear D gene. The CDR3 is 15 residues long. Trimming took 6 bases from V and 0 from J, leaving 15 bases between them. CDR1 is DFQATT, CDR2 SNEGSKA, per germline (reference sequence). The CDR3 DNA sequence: TGCAGTGCCTTCGACCCTCGAAGCTCCTACAATGAGCAGTTCTTC. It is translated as CSAFDPRSSYNEQFF.

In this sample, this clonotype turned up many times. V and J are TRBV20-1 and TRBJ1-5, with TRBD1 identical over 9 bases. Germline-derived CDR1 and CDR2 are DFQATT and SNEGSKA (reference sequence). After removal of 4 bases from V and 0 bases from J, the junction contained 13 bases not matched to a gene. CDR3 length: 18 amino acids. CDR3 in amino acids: CSATTPGQGFISNQPQHF. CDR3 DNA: TGCAGTGCTACTACGCCGGGACAGGGATTTATTAGCAATCAGCCCCAGCATTTT.

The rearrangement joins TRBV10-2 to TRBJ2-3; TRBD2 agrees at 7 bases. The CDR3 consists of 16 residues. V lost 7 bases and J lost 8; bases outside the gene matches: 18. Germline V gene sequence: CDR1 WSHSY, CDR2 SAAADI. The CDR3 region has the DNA TGCGCCAGCATTCGAACCGGGACTAACCCCCGCGGTACGCAGTATTTT. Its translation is CASIRTGTNPRGTQYF.

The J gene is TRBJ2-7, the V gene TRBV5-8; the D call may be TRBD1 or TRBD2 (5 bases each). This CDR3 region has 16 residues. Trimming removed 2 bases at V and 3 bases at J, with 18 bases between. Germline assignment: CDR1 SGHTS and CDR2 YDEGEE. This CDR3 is CASSLPLGRQYYEQYF. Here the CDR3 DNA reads TGTGCCAGCAGCTTACCCCTGGGGAGACAGTACTACGAGCAGTACTTC.

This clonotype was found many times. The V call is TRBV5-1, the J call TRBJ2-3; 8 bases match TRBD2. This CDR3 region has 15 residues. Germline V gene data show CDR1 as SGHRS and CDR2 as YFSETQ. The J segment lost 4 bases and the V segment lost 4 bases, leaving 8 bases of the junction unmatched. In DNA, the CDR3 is TGCGCCAGCAGCCGGGAGGGGCGGCGATCAGATACGCAGTATTTT. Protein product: CASSREGRRSDTQYF.

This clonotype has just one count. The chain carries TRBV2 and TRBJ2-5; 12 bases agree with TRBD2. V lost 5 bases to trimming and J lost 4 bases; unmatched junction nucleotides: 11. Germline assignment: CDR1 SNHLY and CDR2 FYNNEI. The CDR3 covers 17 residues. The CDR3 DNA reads TGTGCCAGCAGTCCGAGGACTAGCGGGGCGGAGAGAGAGACCCAGTACTTC. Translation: CASSPRTSGAERETQYF.

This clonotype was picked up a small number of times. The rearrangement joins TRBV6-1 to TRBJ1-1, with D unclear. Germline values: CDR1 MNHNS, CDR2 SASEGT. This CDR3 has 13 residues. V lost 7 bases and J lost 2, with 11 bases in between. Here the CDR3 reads CASTPRRNTEAFF. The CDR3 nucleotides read TGTGCCAGCACCCCAAGGCGAAACACTGAAGCTTTCTTT.

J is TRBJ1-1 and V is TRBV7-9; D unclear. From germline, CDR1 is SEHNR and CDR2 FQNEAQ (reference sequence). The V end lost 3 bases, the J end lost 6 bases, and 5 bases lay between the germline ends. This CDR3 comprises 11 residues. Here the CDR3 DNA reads TGTGCCAGCAGCTTTGAGGCTGAAGCTTTCTTT. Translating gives CASSFEAEAFF.

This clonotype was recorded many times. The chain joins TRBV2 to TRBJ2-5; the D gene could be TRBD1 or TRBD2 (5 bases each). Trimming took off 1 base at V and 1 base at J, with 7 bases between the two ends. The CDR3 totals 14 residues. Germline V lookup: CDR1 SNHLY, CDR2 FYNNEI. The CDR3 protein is CASSEGGAQETQYF. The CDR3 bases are TGTGCCAGCAGTGAAGGAGGGGCCCAAGAGACCCAGTACTTC.

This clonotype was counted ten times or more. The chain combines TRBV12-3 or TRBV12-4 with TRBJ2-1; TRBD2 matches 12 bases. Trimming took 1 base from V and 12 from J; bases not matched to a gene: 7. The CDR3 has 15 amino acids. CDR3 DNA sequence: TGTGCCAGCAGTTTAGGGGCTAGCGGGGGGGTTGGGCAGTTCTTC. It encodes CASSLGASGGVGQFF.

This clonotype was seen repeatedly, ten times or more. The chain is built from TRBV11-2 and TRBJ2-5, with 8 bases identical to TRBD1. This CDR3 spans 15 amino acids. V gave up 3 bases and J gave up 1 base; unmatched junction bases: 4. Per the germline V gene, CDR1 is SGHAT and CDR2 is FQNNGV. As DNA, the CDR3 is TGTGCCAGCAGCTTGGGGGACAGGCTCCAAGAGACCCAGTACTTC. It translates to CASSLGDRLQETQYF.

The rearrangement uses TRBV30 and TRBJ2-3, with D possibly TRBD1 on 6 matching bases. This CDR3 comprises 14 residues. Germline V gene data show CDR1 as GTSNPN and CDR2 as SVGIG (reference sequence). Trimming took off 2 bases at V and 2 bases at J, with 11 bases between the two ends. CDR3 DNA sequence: TGTGCCTGGAGTCCGGGACAATCCACAGATACGCAGTATTTT. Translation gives CAWSPGQSTDTQYF.

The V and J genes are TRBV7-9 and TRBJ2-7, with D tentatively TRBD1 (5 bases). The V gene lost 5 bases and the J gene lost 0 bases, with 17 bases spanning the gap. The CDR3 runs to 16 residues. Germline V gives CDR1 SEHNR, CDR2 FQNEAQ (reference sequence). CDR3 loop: CASSHVGHPFSYEQYF. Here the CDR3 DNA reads TGTGCCAGCAGCCACGTCGGACACCCCTTCTCCTACGAGCAGTACTTC. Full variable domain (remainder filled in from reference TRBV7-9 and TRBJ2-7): DTGVSQNPRHKITKRGQNVTFRCDPISEHNRLYWYRQTLGQGPEFLTYFQNEAQLEKSRLLSDRFSAERPKGSFSTLEIQRTEQGDSAMYLCASSHVGHPFSYEQYFGPGTRLTVT.

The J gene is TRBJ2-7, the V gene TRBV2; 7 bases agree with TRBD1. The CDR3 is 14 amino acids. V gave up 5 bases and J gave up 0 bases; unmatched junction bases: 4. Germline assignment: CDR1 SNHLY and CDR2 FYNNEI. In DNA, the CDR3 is TGTGCCAGCAGTCGGGGACAGATCTCCTACGAGCAGTACTTC. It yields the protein CASSRGQISYEQYF.

The CDR3: CASSPPGQGWQETQYF. The CDR3 DNA reads as TGTGCCAGCTCACCCCCGGGACAGGGATGGCAAGAGACCCAGTACTTC. The V gene is TRBV18, the J gene TRBJ2-5; 9 bases agree with TRBD1. The V gene end was trimmed by 3 bases and the J gene end by 2 bases; junction bases not matched to a gene: 7. Per the germline V gene, CDR1 is KGHSH and CDR2 is LQKENI. This CDR3 spans 16 amino acids.

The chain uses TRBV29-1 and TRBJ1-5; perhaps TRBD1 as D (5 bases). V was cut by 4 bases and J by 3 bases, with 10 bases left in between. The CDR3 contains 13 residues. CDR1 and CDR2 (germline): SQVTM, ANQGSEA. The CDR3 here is CSVVVQDNQPQHF. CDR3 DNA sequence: TGCAGCGTTGTGGTACAGGACAATCAGCCCCAGCATTTT.

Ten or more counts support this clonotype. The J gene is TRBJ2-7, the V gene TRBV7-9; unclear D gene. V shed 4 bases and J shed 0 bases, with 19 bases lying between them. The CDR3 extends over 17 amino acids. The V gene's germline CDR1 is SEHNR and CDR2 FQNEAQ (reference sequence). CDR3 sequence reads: CASSSGRAASGSYEQYF. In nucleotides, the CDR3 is TGTGCCAGCAGCTCGGGTCGGGCAGCCTCGGGCTCCTACGAGCAGTACTTC.